The T cell receptor (beta chain) under discussion was sequenced for a study of cytomegalovirus exposure and HLA in healthy donors (dated by TCRdb to between 2016 and 2019). Background on the whole study: In an earlier analysis of approximately 500 of the donors, 276 Gb of sequence data and 95 million to 130 million unique TCR beta sequences from approximately 180 million T cells were reported. An early release that covered about 600 HLA-typed donors contained approximately 300 gigabases of sequencing data and tens of millions of unique TCR sequences. Of the roughly 400 genotyped donors, 70% to 90% were placed in the genetic ancestry cluster associated with self-reported Caucasian donors. The aim of the study was to test whether cataloging public T cell receptors could identify signatures of past pathogen exposure. The T cell repertoires of some 700 subjects were profiled by immunosequencing and related to cytomegalovirus serostatus. Along with the roughly 670-subject first cohort, a separate validation cohort of over 90 different subjects was used. High-throughput TCR immunosequencing, statistical association of individual TCRs with disease status, and machine learning were combined to predict cytomegalovirus infection status. In a later analysis, previously published TCR beta repertoires from fewer than 750 donors were re-analyzed and high-resolution HLA genotyping was added so that TCR occurrence patterns could be studied. In the later analysis, no new phenotypic data were used to find candidate immune exposures; instead, reliance was placed on TCR beta sequences and their occurrence across donors. To decide whether each TCR beta V gene segment behaved as functional or pseudogenic, an earlier analysis of several hundred of the donors relied on high-throughput TCR beta sequencing. Donor age, sex, ethnicity and CMV serostatus were compiled together with the repertoire data. A later genetic analysis took genome-wide SNP genotypes for about 65% of the roughly 670 donors and used that subset as a discovery cohort. All discovery cohort repertoires had been generated on a single sequencing platform. HLA typing covered class I and class II loci at four-digit resolution. The number of donors typed differed by locus, with roughly 629-640 for A, B, C, DRB1 and DQB1, about 500 for DQA1, over 600 for DPA1, and over 400 for DPB1. Several DR-DQ haplotypes were treated as single units for association and clustering because of strong linkage in the cohort. Among 300 to 450 genotyped donors of the cohort, an average of around 240,000 unique TCR beta nucleotide sequences were sequenced per donor, approximately 20% of them non-productive. Summary of the overall study and its limitations: In vitro tests confirmed that a few of the cytomegalovirus-associated TCR beta chains recognize cytomegalovirus antigens. According to a later analysis, most CMV-associated TCR beta chains appeared to be HLA-restricted, and the HLA associations seemed to be driven largely by CMV exposure. In a later analysis, HLA-associated TCR beta chains were found to be more clonally expanded and to have lower generation probabilities than equally common non-associated chains. According to a later analysis, parvovirus B19, influenza, CMV and Epstein-Barr virus appeared linked to several top co-occurrence clusters. In a later analysis, the rate of TCR association differed among HLA loci, with DRB1 alleles having the most associated TCRs and HLA-C alleles having the fewest. The authors suggested that the approach could potentially be extended to other disease states and immunological phenotypes. In a later genetic analysis, a missense DCLRE1C variant was associated with V-gene and J-gene trimming of TCR beta chains, and the association was replicated in an independent cohort. The sequencing pipeline was judged likely to have produced a cluster of highly shared sequence variants as a technical artifact. The classifier was reported to diagnose cytomegalovirus status with high specificity and sensitivity in both the original and validation cohorts. Roughly uniform sequencing depth across donors was assumed in presence/absence analyses, although this assumption may not hold. For the cohort, immune exposure information was limited to CMV serostatus. Strong co-occurrence of HLA alleles, especially DR and DQ, made assigning TCR associations to individual alleles difficult. Because counts were too low, approximately 18 rarely observed V segments, including chromosome 9 orphons, were excluded from the earlier analysis of roughly 580 of the donors. Some IMGT-functional V segments, including TRBV6-2 and TRBV6-3, could not be told apart with the 87-base-pair reads, so those segments were excluded. A further reported finding was that TCR beta sequences accurately predicted the HLA-A and HLA-B alleles for most subjects in the first cohort. Linkage disequilibrium might explain the correlated functional status among segregating V segments, but an unknown experimental factor could not be ruled out. Only TCR beta chains were sequenced in this cohort, and the absence of alpha or paired-chain data limited detectable features. A total of 164 TCR beta chains were listed by the study as associated with cytomegalovirus. Broadly in line with IMGT annotations, most TCR beta V segments showed up in productive rearrangements about 87% or about 30% of the time in an earlier analysis of some 590 of the donors. In a later analysis, 16,951 TCR beta sequences were associated with specific HLA alleles at a false discovery rate of 0.05. HLA typing was unavailable for some donors at each locus, so association tests used only the typed subset. Across donors, most TCR sequences were observed very rarely, whereas some public TCRs were present in many individuals. In a later genetic analysis, fewer N-insertions in productive TCRs were reported among donors in an Asian-associated ancestry cluster than the approximately 710-donor mean.

The library was prepared using the immunoSEQ multiplex PCR assay. For the multiplex PCR, a mixture combining 60 forward primers for TCR Vbeta segments and 13 reverse primers for TCR Jbeta segments was used. A multiplex PCR assay on genomic DNA amplified the CDR3 region of rearranged TCR beta genes. On the Illumina HiSeq System, the amplified TCR beta libraries were sequenced as 87-base-pair reads. Regarding the original processing steps: A later analysis tallied 75 million to 95 million unique TCR beta chains across the 666 repertoires, and approximately 11 million of those chains were shared by two or more donors. Raw reads were error-corrected and collapsed into unique sequences with a nearest-neighbor algorithm that merged closely related sequences to remove PCR and sequencing errors. Alignment of CDR3 sequences to IMGT reference sequences was used to assign V, D and J gene segments. For a sequence to be retained, at least a six-nucleotide match to both a V gene segment and a J gene segment was required. A rearrangement counted as productive if the CDR3 had no stop codons and remained in frame with V and J, and every other rearrangement counted as non-productive. CDR3 was defined by IMGT convention, running from the second conserved V-encoded cysteine to the conserved J-encoded phenylalanine. Sequences without an unambiguous match to a single V gene segment were excluded from the earlier analysis of about 600 of the donors. An earlier analysis of a few hundred of the donors called V segments functional above 56.7% productive rearrangements and segregating when the between-donor standard deviation exceeded 5%. A statistical classification framework was developed to diagnose cytomegalovirus status using the catalog of TCR beta chain sequences. In a later analysis, TCR nucleotide sequences were compared against IMGT/GENE-DB human TR gene sequences so that V and J genes could be assigned. Using the TCRdist pipeline, a later analysis assigned CDR3 sequences along with most-parsimonious VDJ recombination scenarios. In a later analysis, each TCR beta chain was defined by its CDR3 amino acid sequence together with its V-gene family, and reads lacking a unique V-gene family were excluded. As a way to deal with suspected cross-contamination and a sequencing artifact, a later analysis dropped 450 to 600 nucleotide sequences that were highly shared and had low generation probability. For each public chain, a later analysis derived a clonal expansion index from normalized ranks of inferred template counts within each repertoire. A later analysis computed generation probabilities with a VDJ recombination model fitted to out-of-frame rearrangements, and checked the results against IGoR. In a later analysis, hypergeometric tests were used to score TCR-TCR, TCR-HLA and TCR-CMV co-occurrence, with a repertoire-size bias correction applied to TCR pairs. A later analysis estimated false discovery rates by permuting HLA or CMV assignments 20 times. In a later analysis, co-occurring TCRs were grouped using DBSCAN, with TCRdist sequence similarity added in when clustering inside HLA-allele-positive subsets. For co-occurrence clustering, repertoires with fewer than 30,000 or more than 120,000 public chains were excluded, along with 5 or 6 repertoires with anomalous nucleotide sharing. This is the immuneACCESS table as TCRdb keeps it, with only in-frame sequences that have V and J called. A part of the clones is gone; compared with another copy, unresolved V genes explain less than half, and the rest is unexplained. The V and J calls and the clone size are those of that table, but D and trimming were determined from the DNA. The sample data list 68,000 or so clones, and 75% to 90% of these were observed just once. Of the sample, about 6.5% is held by the ten largest clones.

Here V drops 3 bases and J drops 2 bases, and the junction holds 0 bases not matched to any gene. From the cysteine through the phenylalanine, the CDR3 covers 15 amino acids. The entry retains the CDR3 DNA only, 45 bases that are in frame from base 1. In the germline V gene, CDR1 corresponds to SGHTA and CDR2 to FQGNSA. The cohort was made up of several hundred healthy bone marrow donors. All cohort members were sampled while nominally healthy, although unrecorded immune exposures were likely present. Of the 670 or so cohort members, 250 to 300 had positive CMV serostatus and 350 to 400 had negative CMV serostatus, and CMV serostatus was not recorded for the donor. A peripheral blood sample was collected from each donor, and TCR beta sequencing was performed on peripheral blood mononuclear cells. Genomic DNA was extracted from the blood cell samples with the Qiagen DNeasy Blood Extraction Kit. On this clone: There is no known antigen for this receptor. Per-base quality was not reported, and no clone a single base away is much larger than it.

Specimen: PBMCs. The sequence was obtained from a human donor in good health. The chain employs TRBV7-2 and TRBJ2-6; 8 central bases correspond to TRBD2. For the CDR3, the sequence is CASSFGGAGANVLTF. The DNA is as follows: TGTGCCAGCAGCTTCGGGGGGGCTGGGGCCAACGTCCTGACTTTC.